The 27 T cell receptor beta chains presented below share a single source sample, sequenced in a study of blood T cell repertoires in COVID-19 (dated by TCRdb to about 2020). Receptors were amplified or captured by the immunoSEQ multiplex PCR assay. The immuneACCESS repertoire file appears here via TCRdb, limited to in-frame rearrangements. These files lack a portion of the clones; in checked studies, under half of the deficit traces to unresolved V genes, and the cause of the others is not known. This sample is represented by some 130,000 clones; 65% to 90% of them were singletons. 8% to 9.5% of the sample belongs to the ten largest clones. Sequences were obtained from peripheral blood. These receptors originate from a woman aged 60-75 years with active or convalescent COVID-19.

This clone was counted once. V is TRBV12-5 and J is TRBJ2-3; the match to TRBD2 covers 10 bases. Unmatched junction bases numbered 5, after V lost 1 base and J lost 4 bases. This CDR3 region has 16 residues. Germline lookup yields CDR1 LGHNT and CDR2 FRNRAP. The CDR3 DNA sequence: TGTGCTAGTGGTTTGGAAGCGGGGGGGCCACCAGATACGCAGTATTTT. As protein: CASGLEAGGPPDTQYF.

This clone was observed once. The CDR3 bases are TGCGCCAGCAGCCATTCTGGAGGCAGCGGGCACTACAATGAGCAGTTCTTC. This gives the protein CASSHSGGSGHYNEQFF. The chain employs TRBV4-1 and TRBJ2-1; D is perhaps TRBD2 (6 bases). The CDR3 extends over 17 amino acids. V lost 3 bases, J lost 3 bases, and 18 bases lay in between. CDR1 is MGHRA and CDR2 is YSYEKL in the germline V gene.

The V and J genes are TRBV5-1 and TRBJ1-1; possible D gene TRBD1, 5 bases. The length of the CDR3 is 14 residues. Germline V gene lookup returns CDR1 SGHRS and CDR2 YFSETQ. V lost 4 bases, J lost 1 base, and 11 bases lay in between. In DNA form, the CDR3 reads TGCGCCAGCAGCCCTTGGACAAAGAACACTGAAGCTTTCTTT. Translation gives CASSPWTKNTEAFF.

CDR3 nucleotides: TGTGCCAGCAGTGCCCTCCAGTCGAACACTGAAGCTTTCTTT. Translating gives CASSALQSNTEAFF. The chain links TRBV25-1 to TRBJ1-1; no definite D call. CDR3 size: 14 residues. The V end was cut by 4 bases, the J end by 1 base, with 10 bases between. Germline CDR1 MGHDK, CDR2 SYGVNS.

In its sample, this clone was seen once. The DNA of the CDR3 is TGTGCCAGCAGTTTAGCCAGCTGGGAGGGGCCCCAGCATTTT. Residues: CASSLASWEGPQHF. The V and J genes are TRBV28 and TRBJ1-5; D remains unclear. The germline CDR1 and CDR2 sequences are MDHEN and SYDVKM. The CDR3 has 14 amino acids. V shed 2 bases and J shed 9 bases, with 14 bases lying between them. The full variable domain, rest sourced from reference TRBV28 and TRBJ1-5, is DVKVTQSSRYLVKRTGEKVFLECVQDMDHENMFWYRQDPGLGLRLIYFSYDVKMKEKGDIPEGYSVSREKKERFSLILESASTNQTSMYLCASSLASWEGPQHFGDGTRLSIL.

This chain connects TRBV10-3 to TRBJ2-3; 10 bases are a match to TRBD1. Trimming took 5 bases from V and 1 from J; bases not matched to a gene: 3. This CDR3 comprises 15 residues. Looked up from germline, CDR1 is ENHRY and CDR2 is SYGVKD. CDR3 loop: CAISRGTGGTDTQYF. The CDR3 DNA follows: TGTGCCATCAGTAGAGGGACAGGGGGCACAGATACGCAGTATTTT.

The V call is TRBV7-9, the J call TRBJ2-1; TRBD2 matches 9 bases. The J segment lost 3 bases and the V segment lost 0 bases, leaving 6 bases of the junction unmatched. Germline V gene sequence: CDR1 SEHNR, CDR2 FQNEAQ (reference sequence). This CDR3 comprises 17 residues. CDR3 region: CASSLARGAGGYNEQFF. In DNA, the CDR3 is TGTGCCAGCAGCTTAGCCCGCGGAGCGGGAGGCTACAATGAGCAGTTCTTC.

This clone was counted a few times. The CDR3 DNA is TGTGCCAGCGCCCCCGCGGGGTTGCTATTTGGAAACACCATATATTTT. Translated, it gives CASAPAGLLFGNTIYF. The rearrangement uses TRBV27 and TRBJ1-3; no firm D call. V lost 8 bases and J lost 3, with 20 bases in between. The CDR3 is 16 amino acids. Germline V gene sequence: CDR1 MNHEY, CDR2 SMNVEV (reference sequence).

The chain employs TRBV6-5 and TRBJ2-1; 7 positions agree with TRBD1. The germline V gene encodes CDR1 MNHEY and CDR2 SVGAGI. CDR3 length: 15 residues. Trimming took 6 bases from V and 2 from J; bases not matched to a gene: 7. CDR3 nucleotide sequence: TGTGCCAGCAGCCGAAGACAGGGCCCCTACAATGAGCAGTTCTTC. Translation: CASSRRQGPYNEQFF.

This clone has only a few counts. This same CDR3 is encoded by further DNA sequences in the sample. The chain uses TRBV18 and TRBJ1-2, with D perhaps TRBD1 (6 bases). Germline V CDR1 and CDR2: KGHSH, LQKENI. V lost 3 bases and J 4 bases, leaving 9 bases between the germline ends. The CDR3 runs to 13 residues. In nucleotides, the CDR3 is TGTGCCAGCTCACCCCTGGACAGCTATGGCTACACCTTC. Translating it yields CASSPLDSYGYTF.

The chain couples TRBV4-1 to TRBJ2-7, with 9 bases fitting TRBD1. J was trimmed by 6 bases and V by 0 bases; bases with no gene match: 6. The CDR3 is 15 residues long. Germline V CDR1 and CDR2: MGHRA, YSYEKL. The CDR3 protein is CASSQDPGTGSEQYF. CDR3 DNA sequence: TGCGCCAGCAGCCAAGATCCGGGGACAGGGAGCGAGCAGTACTTC.

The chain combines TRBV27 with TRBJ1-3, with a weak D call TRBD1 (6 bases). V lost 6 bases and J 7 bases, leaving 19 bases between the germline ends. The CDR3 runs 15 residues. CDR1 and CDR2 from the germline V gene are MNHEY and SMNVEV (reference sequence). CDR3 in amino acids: CASRPGRGARNTIYF. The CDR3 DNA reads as TGTGCCAGCAGACCCGGCCGGGGGGCCCGGAACACCATATATTTT.

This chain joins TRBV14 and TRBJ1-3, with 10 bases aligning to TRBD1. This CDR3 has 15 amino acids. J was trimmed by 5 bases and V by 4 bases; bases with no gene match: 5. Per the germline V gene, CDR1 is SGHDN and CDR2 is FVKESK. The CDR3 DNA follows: TGTGCCAGCAGCCCTCGGACAGGGGGGCGAAACACCATATATTTT. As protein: CASSPRTGGRNTIYF. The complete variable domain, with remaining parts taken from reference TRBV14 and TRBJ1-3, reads EAGVTQFPSHSVIEKGQTVTLRCDPISGHDNLYWYRRVMGKEIKFLLHFVKESKQDESGMPNNRFLAERTGGTYSTLKVQPAELEDSGVYFCASSPRTGGRNTIYFGEGSWLTVV.

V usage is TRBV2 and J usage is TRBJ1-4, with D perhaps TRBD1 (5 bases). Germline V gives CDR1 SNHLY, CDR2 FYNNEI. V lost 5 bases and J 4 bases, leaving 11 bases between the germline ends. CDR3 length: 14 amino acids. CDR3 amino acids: CASSRQLVNEKLFF. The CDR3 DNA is TGTGCCAGCAGTCGACAGCTAGTTAATGAAAAACTGTTTTTT.

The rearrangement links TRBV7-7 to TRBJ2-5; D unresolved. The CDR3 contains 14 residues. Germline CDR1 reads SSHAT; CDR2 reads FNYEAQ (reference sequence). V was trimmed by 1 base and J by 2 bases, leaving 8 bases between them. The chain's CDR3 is CASSLGGGQETQYF. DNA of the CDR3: TGTGCCAGCAGCTTAGGAGGCGGACAAGAGACCCAGTACTTC. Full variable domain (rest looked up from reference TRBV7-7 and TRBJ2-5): GAGVSQSPRYKVTKRGQDVTLRCDPISSHATLYWYQQALGQGPEFLTYFNYEAQPDKSGLPSDRFSAERPEGSISTLTIQRTEQRDSAMYRCASSLGGGQETQYFGPGTRLLVL.

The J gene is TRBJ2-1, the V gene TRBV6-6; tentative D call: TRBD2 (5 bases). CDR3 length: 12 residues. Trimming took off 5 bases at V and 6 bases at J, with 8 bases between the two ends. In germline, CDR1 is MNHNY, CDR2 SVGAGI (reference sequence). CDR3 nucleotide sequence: TGTGCCAGCAGTCGTGAGGGCAATGAGCAGTTCTTC. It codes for CASSREGNEQFF.

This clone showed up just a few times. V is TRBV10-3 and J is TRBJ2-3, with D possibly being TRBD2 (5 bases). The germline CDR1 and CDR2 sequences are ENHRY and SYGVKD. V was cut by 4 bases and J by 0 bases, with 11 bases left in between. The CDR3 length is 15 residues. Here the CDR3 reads CAISVAGQSTDTQYF. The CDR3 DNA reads TGTGCCATCAGTGTGGCGGGCCAGAGCACAGATACGCAGTATTTT.

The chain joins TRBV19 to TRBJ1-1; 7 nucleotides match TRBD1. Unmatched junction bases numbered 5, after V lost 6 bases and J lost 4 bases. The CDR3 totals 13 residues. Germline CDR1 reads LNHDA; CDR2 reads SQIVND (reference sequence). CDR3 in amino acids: CASRTGQFTEAFF. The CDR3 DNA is TGTGCCAGTAGGACGGGACAGTTCACTGAAGCTTTCTTT.

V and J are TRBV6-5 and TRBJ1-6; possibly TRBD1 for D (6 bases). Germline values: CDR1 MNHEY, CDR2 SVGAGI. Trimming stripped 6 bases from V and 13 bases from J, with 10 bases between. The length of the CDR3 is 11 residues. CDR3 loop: CASSPGQPLHF. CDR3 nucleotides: TGTGCCAGCAGCCCCGGACAGCCCCTCCACTTT.

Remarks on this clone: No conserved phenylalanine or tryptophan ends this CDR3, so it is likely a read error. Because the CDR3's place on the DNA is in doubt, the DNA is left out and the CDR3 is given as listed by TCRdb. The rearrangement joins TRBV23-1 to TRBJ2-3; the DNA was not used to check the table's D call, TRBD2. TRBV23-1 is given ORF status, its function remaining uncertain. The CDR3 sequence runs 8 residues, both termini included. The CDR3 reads CASSHISG.

The CDR3 bases are TGTGCCAGCAGCTTGAGACTAGCGGCCTCGTTGGACGAGCAGTACTTC. Translated: CASSLRLAASLDEQYF. The V and J genes are TRBV5-4 and TRBJ2-7, with TRBD2 identical over 9 bases. The V and J ends lost 1 base and 5 bases, in that order; junction bases with no gene match: 10. The germline V gene has CDR1 SGHNT and CDR2 YYREEE (reference sequence). The CDR3 consists of 16 residues.

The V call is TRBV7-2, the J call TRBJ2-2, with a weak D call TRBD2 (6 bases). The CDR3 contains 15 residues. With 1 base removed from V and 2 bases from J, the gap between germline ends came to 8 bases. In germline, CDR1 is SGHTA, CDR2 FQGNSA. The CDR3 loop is CASSLGTTNTGELFF. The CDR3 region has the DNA TGTGCCAGCAGCTTAGGGACTACCAACACCGGGGAGCTGTTTTTT.

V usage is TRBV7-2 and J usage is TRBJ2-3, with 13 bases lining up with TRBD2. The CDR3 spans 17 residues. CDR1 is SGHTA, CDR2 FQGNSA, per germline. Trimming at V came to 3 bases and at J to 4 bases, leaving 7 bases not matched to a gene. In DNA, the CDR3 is TGTGCCAGCAGCTTTGTACTAGCGGGAGGGCCGGCAGATACGCAGTATTTT. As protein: CASSFVLAGGPADTQYF.

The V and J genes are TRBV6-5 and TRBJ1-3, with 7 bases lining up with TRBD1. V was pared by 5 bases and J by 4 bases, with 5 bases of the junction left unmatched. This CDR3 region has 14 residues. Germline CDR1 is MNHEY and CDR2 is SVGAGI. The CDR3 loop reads CASSPDRAGNTIYF. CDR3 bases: TGTGCCAGCAGTCCTGACAGGGCCGGAAACACCATATATTTT.

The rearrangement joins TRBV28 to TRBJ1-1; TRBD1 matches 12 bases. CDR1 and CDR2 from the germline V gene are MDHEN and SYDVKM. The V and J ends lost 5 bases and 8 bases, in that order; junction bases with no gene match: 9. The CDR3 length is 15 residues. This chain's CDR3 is CASSPPGQGAGEAFF. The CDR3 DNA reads TGTGCCAGCAGTCCACCGGGACAGGGGGCAGGGGAAGCTTTCTTT.

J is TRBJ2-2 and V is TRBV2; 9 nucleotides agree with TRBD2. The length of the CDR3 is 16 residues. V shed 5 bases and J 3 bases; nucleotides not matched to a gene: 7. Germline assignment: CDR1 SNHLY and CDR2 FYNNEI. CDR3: CASSRAGGRDTGELFF. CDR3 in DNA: TGTGCCAGCAGTCGGGCGGGGGGGCGAGACACCGGGGAGCTGTTTTTT.

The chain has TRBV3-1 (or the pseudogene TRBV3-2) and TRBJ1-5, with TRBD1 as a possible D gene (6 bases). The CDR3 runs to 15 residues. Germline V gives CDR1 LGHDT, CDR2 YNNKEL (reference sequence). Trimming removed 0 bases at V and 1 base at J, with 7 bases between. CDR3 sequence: CASSQDTGSNQPQHF. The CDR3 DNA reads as TGTGCCAGCAGCCAAGATACAGGGAGCAATCAGCCCCAGCATTTT.